One and the same sample provided the 4 T cell receptor beta chains below, sequenced in a study of T cells after yellow fever vaccination. TCRdb re-called the 5' RACE reads through MiXCR, storing one row per CDR3 protein. Of almost 600,000 distinct CDR3 sequences detected, approximately 13% appear once; the ten largest clones hold more than 13%. Sequenced material: PBMCs, taken on the day of the yellow fever booster vaccination. The receptors were sampled from a man aged 25-45 years who received the YFV17D yellow fever vaccine.

This chain uses TRBV28 with TRBJ2-7, with D hard to call. Trimming removed 6 bases from V and 3 bases from J, with 15 bases in between. CDR1 MDHEN and CDR2 SYDVKM come from the germline V gene. The CDR3 totals 14 residues. The CDR3 nucleotides are TGTGCCAGCAGAGCTAGACCGATGATCTACGAGCAGTACTTC. This translates into CASRARPMIYEQYF.

The CDR3 nucleotides read TGTGCCAGTAGCCTACAGGGGGTCACTGAAGCTTTCTTT. Translating gives CASSLQGVTEAFF. V and J are TRBV19 and TRBJ1-1; 8 positions agree with TRBD1. Germline CDR1 LNHDA, CDR2 SQIVND (reference sequence). The ends lost 6 bases at V and 4 bases at J; junction bases unmatched: 4. The CDR3 is 13 residues long.

The DNA for the CDR3 is TGTGCCAGCAGCCCACTAGCGACGAACACCGGGGAGCTGTTTTTT. This translates into CASSPLATNTGELFF. The rearrangement links TRBV7-2 to TRBJ2-2; TRBD2 agrees at 7 bases. V shed 5 bases and J 0 bases; nucleotides not matched to a gene: 3. The CDR3 runs to 15 residues. CDR1 and CDR2 from the germline V gene are SGHTA and FQGNSA.

The table lists this clonotype with a few counts. V gene TRBV7-2 combines with J gene TRBJ2-5; D call uncertain. The CDR3 contains 14 residues. Between the trimmed V and J ends, which lost 5 bases and 1 base, there was a span of 11 bases. Germline V gene data show CDR1 as SGHTA and CDR2 as FQGNSA. The CDR3 loop is CASSPSGFQETQYF. For the CDR3, the DNA is TGTGCCAGCAGCCCGTCGGGTTTCCAAGAGACCCAGTACTTC.